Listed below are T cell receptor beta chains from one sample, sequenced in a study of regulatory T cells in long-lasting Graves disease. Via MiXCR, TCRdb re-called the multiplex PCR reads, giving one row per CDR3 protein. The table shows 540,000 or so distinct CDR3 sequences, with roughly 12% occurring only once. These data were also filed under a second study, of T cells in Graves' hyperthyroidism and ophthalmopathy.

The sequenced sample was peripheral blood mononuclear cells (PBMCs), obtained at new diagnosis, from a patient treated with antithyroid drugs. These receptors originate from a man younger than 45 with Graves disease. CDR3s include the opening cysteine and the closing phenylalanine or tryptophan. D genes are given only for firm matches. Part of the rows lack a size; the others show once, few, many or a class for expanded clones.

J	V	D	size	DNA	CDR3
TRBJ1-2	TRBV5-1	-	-	TGCGCCAGCAGCCCTGGGGACCAGAACTATGGCTACACCTTC	CASSPGDQNYGYTF
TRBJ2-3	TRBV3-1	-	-	TGTGCCAGCAGCCCCCAAGGTGTCGAAGACCGCACAGATACGCAGTATTTT	CASSPQGVEDRTDTQYF
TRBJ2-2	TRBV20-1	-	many	TGCAGTGCCTTGACGCAGGGAGGGAACACCGGGGAGCTGTTTTTT	CSALTQGGNTGELFF
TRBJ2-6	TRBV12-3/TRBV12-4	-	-	TGTGCCAGCAGTTCAACAGGAGCCGGGGCCAACGTCCTGACTTTC	CASSSTGAGANVLTF
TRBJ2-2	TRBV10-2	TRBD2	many	TGCGCCAGTGCCCCAGCGGGAGGGCCCTCCGGGGAGCTGTTTTTT	CASAPAGGPSGELFF
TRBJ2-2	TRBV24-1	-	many	TGTGCCACCAGTGCTTCGGCCGGCGTAGCGACCGGGGAGCTGTTTTTT	CATSASAGVATGELFF
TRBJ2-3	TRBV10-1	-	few	TGCGCCAGCAGGGCTAGTTCGGGGTACACAGATACGCAGTATTTT	CASRASSGYTDTQYF
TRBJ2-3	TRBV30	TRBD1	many	TGTGCCTGGAGTCGGGACAGTCCAGATACGCAGTATTTT	CAWSRDSPDTQYF
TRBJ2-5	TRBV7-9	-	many	TGTGCCAGCAGCTTATGGGAGGCCCCTCCACAAGAGACCCAGTACTTC	CASSLWEAPPQETQYF
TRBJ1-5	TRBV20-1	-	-	TGCAGTGCCCAAATGGGTTGGAATCAGCCCCAGCATTTT	CSAQMGWNQPQHF
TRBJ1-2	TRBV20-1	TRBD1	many	TGCAGTGCTAGCGGGACAGCGTATGGCTACACCTTC	CSASGTAYGYTF
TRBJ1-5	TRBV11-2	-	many	TGTGCCAGCAGCTTAACAGGGAATCAGCCCCAGCATTTT	CASSLTGNQPQHF
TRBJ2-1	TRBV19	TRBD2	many	TGTGCCAGCGCCCTAGAGGCTAGCGGGGGGTACAATGAGCAGTTCTTC	CASALEASGGYNEQFF
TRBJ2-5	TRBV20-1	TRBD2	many	TGCAGTGCTAGTGGTAGCGGGAGTAGAGAGACCCAGTACTTC	CSASGSGSRETQYF
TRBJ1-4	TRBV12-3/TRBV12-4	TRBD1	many	TGTGCCAGCAGTTTCGGACAGGGAAATGAAAAACTGTTTTTT	CASSFGQGNEKLFF
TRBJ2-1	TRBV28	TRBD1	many	TGTGCCAGCAGTTCCCGACAGGGGGCGCGGTACAATGAGCAGTTCTTC	CASSSRQGARYNEQFF
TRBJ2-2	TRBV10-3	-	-	TGTGCCATCAGGGCTCCAACCGGGGAGCTGTTTTTT	CAIRAPTGELFF
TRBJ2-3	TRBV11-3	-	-	TGTGCCAGCAGCCCCGGGGGTTTTGGCACAGATACGCAGTATTTT	CASSPGGFGTDTQYF